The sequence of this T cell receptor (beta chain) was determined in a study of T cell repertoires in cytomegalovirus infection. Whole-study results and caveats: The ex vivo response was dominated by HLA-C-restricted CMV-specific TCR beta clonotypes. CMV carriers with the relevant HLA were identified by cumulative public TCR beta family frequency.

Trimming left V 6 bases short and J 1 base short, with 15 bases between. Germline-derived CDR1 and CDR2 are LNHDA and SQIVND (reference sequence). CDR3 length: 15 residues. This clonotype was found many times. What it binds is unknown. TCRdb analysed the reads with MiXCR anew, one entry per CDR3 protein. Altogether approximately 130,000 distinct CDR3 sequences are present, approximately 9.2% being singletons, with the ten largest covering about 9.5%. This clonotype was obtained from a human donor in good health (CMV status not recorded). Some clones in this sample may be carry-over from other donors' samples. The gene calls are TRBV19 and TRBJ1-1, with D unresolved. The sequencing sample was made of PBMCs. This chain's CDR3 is CASSLTGGKNTEAFF. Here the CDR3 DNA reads TGTGCCAGTAGCTTAACGGGAGGAAAGAACACTGAAGCTTTCTTT.